Each of the 24 T cell receptor beta chains below was sequenced from the same sample in a study of beta chain features in type 1 diabetes. The investigators reverse transcribed all of the isolated RNA, so they sequenced expressed TCRB transcripts. Repertoires were generated with immunoSEQ multiplex PCR, while TCRdb's copy carries only in-frame clones and drops some. There are some 150,000 clones in the sample; 9.2% occur only once, and about 0.68% lies in the top ten. Material for sequencing was central memory CD4+ T cells from blood. The receptors originated from a young man in good health.

This clone was recorded a few times. The rearrangement uses TRBV2 and TRBJ2-3; D is uncertain. V was cut by 3 bases and J by 1 base, with 8 bases left in between. CDR1 is SNHLY and CDR2 is FYNNEI in the germline V gene. The CDR3 runs to 14 residues. This CDR3 reads CASSDTHRTDTQYF. CDR3 bases: TGTGCCAGCAGTGACACTCACCGCACAGATACGCAGTATTTT.

Many counts were recorded for this clone. The chain links TRBV5-1 to TRBJ2-5, with D maybe TRBD2 (6 bases). The CDR3 is made up of 13 amino acids. V was cut by 2 bases and J by 5 bases, with 10 bases left in between. The germline CDR1 and CDR2 sequences are SGHRS and YFSETQ. The CDR3 sequence is CASSFGGVETQYF. The CDR3 region has the DNA TGCGCCAGCAGCTTCGGCGGGGTGGAGACCCAGTACTTC.

This clone was seen a handful of times. This rearrangement joins TRBV7-9 to TRBJ1-4, with TRBD1 as a possible D gene (6 bases). Trimming left V 5 bases short and J 2 bases short, with 12 bases between. Germline loops: CDR1 SEHNR, CDR2 FQNEAQ (reference sequence). CDR3 length equals 15 residues. Here the CDR3 reads CASSPRQGTNEKLFF. The DNA of the CDR3 is TGTGCCAGCAGCCCCAGGCAGGGGACTAATGAAAAACTGTTTTTT.

This clone showed up just a few times. V and J are TRBV28 and TRBJ1-2; D gene ambiguous. This CDR3 comprises 13 residues. Germline V CDR1 and CDR2: MDHEN, SYDVKM. V was shortened by 3 bases and J by 2 bases, with 7 bases between the two germline ends. The CDR3 coding sequence is TGTGCCAGCAGTTTGCCAGCGAACTATGGCTACACCTTC. This sequence encodes CASSLPANYGYTF.

This chain connects TRBV7-8 to TRBJ2-1, with 7 positions matching TRBD2. V lost 8 bases, J lost 4 bases, and 5 bases stayed unmatched. The length of the CDR3 is 13 residues. The V gene's germline CDR1 is SGHVS and CDR2 FQNEAQ. The CDR3 DNA reads TGTGCCAGCGGGAGGGCGGGGTACAATGAGCAGTTCTTC. This translates into CASGRAGYNEQFF.

This clone was seen a handful of times. This chain links TRBV10-3 with TRBJ2-2; 8 bases match TRBD2. Trimming removed 1 base from V and 6 bases from J; junction bases left unmatched: 7. This CDR3 has 16 residues. The germline V gene encodes CDR1 ENHRY and CDR2 SYGVKD. The CDR3 sequence is CAISELGTRLAGELFF. DNA for the CDR3: TGTGCCATCAGTGAGTTGGGGACTAGGCTCGCCGGGGAGCTGTTTTTT.

The V call is TRBV27, the J call TRBJ1-4; 8 positions agree with TRBD1. The germline gives CDR1 MNHEY, CDR2 SMNVEV (reference sequence). The CDR3 contains 13 residues. With 3 bases clipped from V and 15 bases from J, the junction kept 9 bases outside the gene matches. The CDR3 reads CASSFSSRQGLFF. The CDR3 DNA is TGTGCCAGCAGTTTTAGTTCCCGACAGGGGTTGTTTTTT.

The genes are TRBV6-1 and TRBJ1-6; D not resolved. The CDR3 is 14 residues long. CDR1 and CDR2 from the germline V gene are MNHNS and SASEGT. Trimming stripped 2 bases from V and 0 bases from J, with 2 bases between. The CDR3 here is CASSERSYNSPLHF. The CDR3, as DNA: TGTGCCAGCAGTGAACGCTCCTATAATTCACCCCTCCACTTT.

The chain recombines TRBV9 with TRBJ2-3, with D maybe TRBD2 (7 bases). The germline CDR1 and CDR2 sequences are SGDLS and YYNGEE. The V end lost 0 bases, the J end lost 6 bases, and 17 bases lay between the germline ends. This CDR3 has 16 residues. As DNA, the CDR3 is TGTGCCAGCAGCGTAGTTGGGTCCCGGGGGGCGGATACGCAGTATTTT. This gives the protein CASSVVGSRGADTQYF.

This clone showed up just a few times. J is TRBJ2-3 and V is TRBV6-6, with D possibly matching TRBD1 (6 bases). Trimming took 6 bases from V and 0 from J, leaving 7 bases between them. The germline CDR1 and CDR2 sequences are MNHNY and SVGAGI (reference sequence). CDR3 length: 13 amino acids. DNA for the CDR3: TGTGCCAGCAGGGACAGCAGCACAGATACGCAGTATTTT. Protein: CASRDSSTDTQYF.

This clone has a handful of counts. This rearrangement joins TRBV7-2 to TRBJ1-2, with D possibly TRBD1 on 5 matching bases. Looked up from germline, CDR1 is SGHTA and CDR2 is FQGNSA. The CDR3 is made up of 13 amino acids. V was trimmed by 2 bases and J by 2 bases, leaving 6 bases between them. The CDR3 DNA follows: TGTGCCAGCAGCTTACGGGGGAACTATGGCTACACCTTC. This encodes CASSLRGNYGYTF. Using reference TRBV7-2 and TRBJ1-2 for the parts outside the CDR3, the full variable domain is GAGVSQSPSNKVTEKGKDVELRCDPISGHTALYWYRQSLGQGLEFLIYFQGNSAPDKSGLPSDRFSAERTGGSVSTLTIQRTQQEDSAVYLCASSLRGNYGYTFGSGTRLTVV.

This clone has only a few counts. The chain carries TRBV7-2 and TRBJ1-6; 9 bases line up with TRBD1. This CDR3 has 14 amino acids. Trimming cost V 6 bases and J 7 bases; bases outside gene matches: 4. Germline V gives CDR1 SGHTA, CDR2 FQGNSA. CDR3 residues: CASRTGTGNSPLHF. The CDR3 DNA sequence: TGTGCCAGCAGAACCGGGACAGGGAATTCACCCCTCCACTTT.

This clone appeared a few times. V gene TRBV10-3 combines with J gene TRBJ2-2, with D tentatively TRBD1 (6 bases). V lost 4 bases, J lost 2 bases, and 11 bases lay in between. The CDR3 runs 15 residues. Germline CDR1 ENHRY, CDR2 SYGVKD. The CDR3 is CAISAGQTNTGELFF. The CDR3 region has the DNA TGTGCCATCAGTGCGGGACAAACTAACACCGGGGAGCTGTTTTTT.

This clone was seen only a few times. The chain joins TRBV6-1 to TRBJ1-5, with D unresolved. V was trimmed by 6 bases and J by 2 bases, leaving 8 bases between them. The germline V gene encodes CDR1 MNHNS and CDR2 SASEGT. The CDR3 has 13 residues. This chain's CDR3 is CASRQDGNQPQHF. CDR3 DNA sequence: TGTGCCAGCAGGCAGGATGGCAATCAGCCCCAGCATTTT.

The gene calls are TRBV4-1 and TRBJ1-2, with 7 bases matching TRBD1. Germline CDR1 and CDR2: MGHRA and YSYEKL. V gave up 2 bases and J gave up 4 bases; unmatched junction bases: 10. This CDR3 spans 16 amino acids. The CDR3, as DNA: TGCGCCAGCAGCCAACCCGTCAGGGGGAGGACCTATGGCTACACCTTC. It translates to CASSQPVRGRTYGYTF.

The rearrangement uses TRBV7-6 and TRBJ2-7; 9 positions agree with TRBD1. This CDR3 contains 15 residues. CDR1 and CDR2 from the germline V gene are SGHVS and FNYEAQ. The V and J ends lost 1 base and 6 bases, in that order; junction bases with no gene match: 7. The CDR3 loop is CASSLEDRGGGEQYF. The CDR3, as DNA: TGTGCCAGCAGCTTAGAGGACAGGGGAGGAGGCGAGCAGTACTTC.

The chain combines TRBV28 with TRBJ1-5, with 7 bases that match TRBD1. CDR3 length: 16 residues. In germline, CDR1 is MDHEN, CDR2 SYDVKM. The junction had 10 bases not matched to a gene; V was cut back by 5 bases and J by 3 bases. Here the CDR3 DNA reads TGTGCCAGCAGTCCTCCGGCAGGGGGGAACAATCAGCCCCAGCATTTT. Its protein product is CASSPPAGGNNQPQHF.

The chain links TRBV30 to TRBJ1-2; TRBD1 agrees at 7 bases. With V trimmed by 0 bases and J by 7 bases, 8 bases remained unmatched. The germline CDR1 and CDR2 sequences are GTSNPN and SVGIG (reference sequence). There are 14 residues in the CDR3. CDR3 loop: CAWSVMSEGAGYTF. CDR3 DNA sequence: TGTGCCTGGAGTGTTATGTCGGAGGGGGCTGGCTACACCTTC.

There are a few counts of this clone. V usage is TRBV6-1 and J usage is TRBJ2-3, with 7 bases fitting TRBD1. In germline, CDR1 is MNHNS, CDR2 SASEGT. Germline trimming cut 6 bases from V and 5 bases from J; bases unmatched to any gene: 5. The CDR3 sequence is 13 residues long. This chain's CDR3 is CASSGRGLDTQYF. CDR3 DNA sequence: TGTGCCAGCAGCGGAAGGGGGCTAGATACGCAGTATTTT.

This clone was counted only a few times. The chain links TRBV7-9 to TRBJ1-4, with D maybe TRBD1 (6 bases). Deletions cut 5 bases from V and 13 bases from J, with 17 bases between. Germline CDR1 reads SEHNR; CDR2 reads FQNEAQ (reference sequence). This CDR3 spans 13 amino acids. The CDR3 protein is CASSREAQGRLFF. In nucleotides, the CDR3 is TGTGCCAGCAGCCGTGAAGCTCAGGGGAGACTGTTTTTT.

The V and J genes are TRBV6-6 and TRBJ2-2; TRBD2 agrees at 10 bases. CDR3 length: 16 amino acids. Germline V gene data show CDR1 as MNHNY and CDR2 as SVGAGI (reference sequence). V dropped 6 bases and J dropped 0; count of bases not matched to a gene: 4. The CDR3 sequence is CASSSSGGPNTGELFF. The CDR3, as DNA: TGTGCCAGCAGCTCTAGCGGGGGCCCGAACACCGGGGAGCTGTTTTTT.

In its sample, this clone was seen a few times. The V call is TRBV6-5, the J call TRBJ2-7; possible D gene TRBD1, 6 bases. The CDR3 runs 15 residues. Looked up from germline, CDR1 is MNHEY and CDR2 is SVGAGI. Trimming shortened V by 2 bases and J by 2 bases, and 13 bases separated the two germline ends. CDR3 in DNA: TGTGCCAGCAGTTACAACACAGGGTACACCTACGAGCAGTACTTC. Translation gives CASSYNTGYTYEQYF.

This chain links TRBV4-1 with TRBJ2-1; TRBD2 is a possible D gene (5 bases). From germline, CDR1 is MGHRA and CDR2 YSYEKL. This CDR3 has 15 amino acids. The V end was cut by 3 bases, the J end by 5 bases, with 14 bases between. In DNA form, the CDR3 reads TGCGCCAGCAGCCAGTTTTCCGGGATTAACAATGAGCAGTTCTTC. Translating it yields CASSQFSGINNEQFF.

This chain links TRBV18 with TRBJ2-1, with 12 nucleotides matching TRBD2. The CDR3 extends over 16 amino acids. J was trimmed by 7 bases and V by 3 bases; bases with no gene match: 7. Germline V gene sequence: CDR1 KGHSH, CDR2 LQKENI. The CDR3 region has the DNA TGTGCCAGCTCACCGGACCTACTAGCGGGGGGAAATGAGCAGTTCTTC. Protein sequence: CASSPDLLAGGNEQFF.